The 30 T cell receptor beta chains presented below share a single source sample, sequenced in a study of blood T cell repertoires in COVID-19. Profiled with immunoSEQ multiplex PCR; TCRdb holds only in-frame clones, not every one. The sample has roughly 110,000 clones, roughly four fifths seen once; the top ten hold 6.2%. What was sequenced was peripheral blood. The receptors shown here come from a man older than 75 with COVID-19, enrolled during active disease.

This sequence joins TRBV7-2 and TRBJ2-5; 15 bases agree with TRBD2. Losses at the gene ends were 5 bases for V and 5 bases for J; bases not matched to a gene: 12. Germline V gene sequence: CDR1 SGHTA, CDR2 FQGNSA. The CDR3 contains 18 residues. The CDR3 loop reads CASSRGLAGGGVGETQYF. In DNA form, the CDR3 reads TGTGCCAGCAGCCGGGGACTAGCGGGAGGCGGGGTGGGTGAGACCCAGTACTTC.

The chain couples TRBV28 to TRBJ1-5; D remains unclear. V lost 5 bases, J lost 2 bases, and 13 bases lay in between. CDR3 size: 15 residues. CDR1 and CDR2 (germline): MDHEN, SYDVKM. The CDR3 region is CASSPPERGNQPQHF. The CDR3, as DNA: TGTGCCAGCAGTCCCCCCGAACGGGGCAATCAGCCCCAGCATTTT.

This clone has just a few counts. J is TRBJ1-4 and V is TRBV5-4, with D possibly being TRBD1 (6 bases). The CDR3 extends over 15 amino acids. Germline V gene lookup returns CDR1 SGHNT and CDR2 YYREEE (reference sequence). Deletions cut 4 bases from V and 7 bases from J, with 17 bases between. The CDR3 DNA reads TGTGCCAGCAGCGCTATCGGGACATCGGGTGAAAAACTGTTTTTT. This sequence encodes CASSAIGTSGEKLFF.

The chain is built from TRBV5-1 and TRBJ2-1; weak D call: TRBD2 (5 bases). The CDR3 runs 15 residues. Per the germline V gene, CDR1 is SGHRS and CDR2 is YFSETQ. V lost 7 bases and J lost 5, with 19 bases in between. The CDR3 spells CASSAAEEAHNEQFF. CDR3 nucleotide sequence: TGCGCCAGCTCTGCGGCGGAGGAGGCCCACAATGAGCAGTTCTTC.

The gene calls are TRBV6-1 and TRBJ2-1; 11 bases align to TRBD1. The germline gives CDR1 MNHNS, CDR2 SASEGT. The CDR3 runs 15 residues. V shed 3 bases and J 7 bases; nucleotides not matched to a gene: 5. The CDR3 nucleotides are TGTGCCAGCAGTGATGAGGGACAGGGGGTAAATGAGCAGTTCTTC. Its translation is CASSDEGQGVNEQFF.

V is TRBV4-2 and J is TRBJ1-1; unclear D gene. Germline V CDR1 and CDR2: LGHNA, YNFKEQ. Deletions cut 1 base from V and 4 bases from J, with 16 bases between. The CDR3 sequence is 16 residues long. The CDR3 spells CASSQGGGGGGTEAFF. CDR3 DNA sequence: TGTGCCAGCAGCCAAGGGGGAGGAGGTGGAGGCACTGAAGCTTTCTTT.

CDR3 sequence: CASSFQGDRYEQYF. CDR3 sequence (DNA): TGTGCCAGCAGCTTCCAGGGGGATCGGTACGAGCAGTACTTC. V and J are TRBV7-2 and TRBJ2-7, with 7 bases aligning to TRBD1. The CDR3 has 14 residues. After removal of 3 bases from V and 4 bases from J, the junction contained 6 bases not matched to a gene. The germline V gene encodes CDR1 SGHTA and CDR2 FQGNSA.

This chain links TRBV28 with TRBJ1-3; 10 nucleotides line up with TRBD1. CDR3 length: 14 amino acids. Germline-derived CDR1 and CDR2 are MDHEN and SYDVKM. J lost 2 bases, V lost 7 bases, and 2 bases had no gene match. The CDR3 nucleotides read TGTGCCAGCATCGACAGGGGGCCTGGAAACACCATATATTTT. This codes for CASIDRGPGNTIYF.

The chain uses TRBV27 and TRBJ2-3, with TRBD2 identical over 12 bases. V lost 6 bases and J lost 0; bases outside the gene matches: 7. Germline CDR1 is MNHEY and CDR2 is SMNVEV (reference sequence). The CDR3 is 17 amino acids. CDR3 DNA sequence: TGTGCCAGCAGCCGATCGCTAGCGGGAGGGAGCACAGATACGCAGTATTTT. Encoded protein: CASSRSLAGGSTDTQYF.

This rearrangement joins TRBV3-1 (or the pseudogene TRBV3-2) to TRBJ2-3, with D maybe TRBD2 (5 bases). In germline, CDR1 is LGHDT, CDR2 YNNKEL (reference sequence). The CDR3 runs to 17 residues. The ends were cut back, 3 bases at V and 1 base at J, with 17 bases in the middle. DNA of the CDR3: TGTGCCAGCAGCCAGGAGGTTCTAACCCCTGGCACAGATACGCAGTATTTT. It specifies CASSQEVLTPGTDTQYF.

The chain combines TRBV5-8 with TRBJ2-1; 9 bases map to TRBD1. CDR1 and CDR2 (germline): SGHTS, YDEGEE. With V trimmed by 4 bases and J by 7 bases, 12 bases remained unmatched. This CDR3 is built from 16 residues. CDR3 bases: TGTGCCAGCAGCGGGGGGACAGGGACCCCCTCGAATGAGCAGTTCTTC. Translated, it gives CASSGGTGTPSNEQFF. The variable domain in full, completed from reference TRBV5-8 and TRBJ2-1, reads EAGVTQSPTHLIKTRGQQATLRCSPISGHTSVYWYQQALGLGLQFLLWYDEGEERNRGNFPPRFSGRQFPNYSSELNVNALELEDSALYLCASSGGTGTPSNEQFFGPGTRLTVL.

The gene calls are TRBV6-2 or TRBV6-3 and TRBJ1-5; no definite D call. The CDR3 totals 14 residues. V was trimmed by 5 bases and J by 6 bases, leaving 14 bases between them. Germline V gene sequence: CDR1 MNHEY, CDR2 SVGEGT. The CDR3 DNA reads TGTGCCAGCAGTCCCCCCTATAACGGTCAGCCCCAGCATTTT. It encodes CASSPPYNGQPQHF.

The rearrangement uses TRBV28 and TRBJ1-4; 12 bases align to TRBD1. The germline gives CDR1 MDHEN, CDR2 SYDVKM. The CDR3 extends over 17 amino acids. Trimming at V came to 5 bases and at J to 6 bases, leaving 10 bases not matched to a gene. CDR3 amino acids: CASSTWGQGASDEKLFF. CDR3 DNA: TGTGCCAGCAGTACATGGGGACAGGGGGCTTCGGATGAAAAACTGTTTTTT.

The chain joins TRBV5-1 to TRBJ1-2; 7 positions match TRBD1. Germline trimming cut 1 base from V and 5 bases from J; bases unmatched to any gene: 5. This CDR3 spans 14 amino acids. Germline V CDR1 and CDR2: SGHRS, YFSETQ. This chain's CDR3 is CASSLWGQTYGYTF. The CDR3 DNA sequence: TGCGCCAGCAGCTTGTGGGGACAGACTTATGGCTACACCTTC.

The CDR3 DNA sequence: TGCGCCAGCAGCATCTTGGGGGGGCGCGATGGCTACACCTTC. Translation: CASSILGGRDGYTF. The gene calls are TRBV5-1 and TRBJ1-2; TRBD1 might be the D (6 bases). Between the trimmed V and J ends, which lost 4 bases and 6 bases, there was a span of 16 bases. CDR1 and CDR2 from the germline V gene are SGHRS and YFSETQ. This CDR3 contains 14 residues.

This clone was seen a handful of times. One end of the junction fails to match germline, which may point to a read error. The J gene is TRBJ2-7, the V gene TRBV23-1; 14 bases fit TRBD2. TRBV23-1 is marked as an open reading frame, function uncertain. There are 17 residues in the CDR3. CDR3 nucleotides: TGCGCCAGCAGTCACCAAGGGACTAGCGGGAGATGCTACGTGCAGTACTTC. The encoded protein is CASSHQGTSGRCYVQYF.

The chain employs TRBV7-2 and TRBJ2-2; the D gene is possibly TRBD1 (5 bases). The ends were cut back, 2 bases at V and 1 base at J, with 14 bases in the middle. Per the germline V gene, CDR1 is SGHTA and CDR2 is FQGNSA. The CDR3 is 17 residues long. CDR3 nucleotides: TGTGCCAGCAGCTTATTCAGGAGTACAGGGAACACCGGGGAGCTGTTTTTT. This translates into CASSLFRSTGNTGELFF.

The chain links TRBV28 to TRBJ1-6, with TRBD1 identical over 7 bases. Germline V gene data show CDR1 as MDHEN and CDR2 as SYDVKM. V shed 5 bases, J shed 7 bases, and the junction held 5 bases outside the gene matches. The CDR3 runs to 14 residues. The CDR3 loop reads CASSTDRENSPLHF. CDR3 in DNA: TGTGCCAGCAGTACCGACAGGGAGAATTCACCCCTCCACTTT.

DNA for the CDR3: TGTGCCAGCAGCCCCCGGGGACTAGCGGACTACTACAATGAGCAGTTCTTC. Translation gives CASSPRGLADYYNEQFF. The chain employs TRBV7-3 and TRBJ2-1; TRBD2 agrees at 11 bases. The junction had 9 bases not matched to a gene; V was cut back by 5 bases and J by 3 bases. The CDR3 contains 17 residues. Germline V CDR1 and CDR2: SGHTA, FQGTGA.

This clone was seen at least ten times. V gene TRBV28 combines with J gene TRBJ1-1; 9 bases fit TRBD1. Germline V gene lookup returns CDR1 MDHEN and CDR2 SYDVKM. The J segment lost 1 base and the V segment lost 5 bases, leaving 5 bases of the junction unmatched. This CDR3 spans 15 amino acids. CDR3 loop: CASSTPDRGNTEAFF. CDR3 sequence (DNA): TGTGCCAGCAGTACCCCGGACAGGGGGAACACTGAAGCTTTCTTT. The full variable domain, with the rest looked up from reference TRBV28 and TRBJ1-1, is DVKVTQSSRYLVKRTGEKVFLECVQDMDHENMFWYRQDPGLGLRLIYFSYDVKMKEKGDIPEGYSVSREKKERFSLILESASTNQTSMYLCASSTPDRGNTEAFFGQGTRLTVV.

The chain has TRBV29-1 and TRBJ2-7, with D possibly being TRBD1 (6 bases). The length of the CDR3 is 15 residues. The V end lost 2 bases, the J end lost 3 bases, and 17 bases lay between the germline ends. Germline V gene lookup returns CDR1 SQVTM and CDR2 ANQGSEA. The CDR3 DNA is TGCAGCGTTGAACAGGGACACGAGGGGAACTACGAGCAGTACTTC. It codes for CSVEQGHEGNYEQYF.

Ten or more counts support this clone. The rearrangement joins TRBV19 to TRBJ1-6; D gene unclear. This CDR3 spans 13 amino acids. The V and J ends lost 1 base and 9 bases respectively, with 7 bases between them. CDR1 is LNHDA and CDR2 is SQIVND in the germline V gene (reference sequence). The CDR3 spells CASSIVVSSPLHF. DNA of the CDR3: TGTGCCAGTAGTATAGTGGTCAGTTCACCCCTCCACTTT. Filled out from reference TRBV19 and TRBJ1-6, the complete variable domain reads DGGITQSPKYLFRKEGQNVTLSCEQNLNHDAMYWYRQDPGQGLRLIYYSQIVNDFQKGDIAEGYSVSREKKESFPLTVTSAQKNPTAFYLCASSIVVSSPLHFGNGTRLTVT.

This clone has only a few counts. The V gene is TRBV19, the J gene TRBJ2-1; 8 nucleotides agree with TRBD2. The CDR3 extends over 16 amino acids. V gave up 3 bases and J gave up 3 bases; unmatched junction bases: 7. The germline V gene encodes CDR1 LNHDA and CDR2 SQIVND (reference sequence). CDR3: CASSISPSGSYNEQFF. CDR3 sequence (DNA): TGTGCCAGTAGTATCTCGCCCAGCGGGAGCTACAATGAGCAGTTCTTC.

This chain joins TRBV11-3 and TRBJ2-2, with 11 positions matching TRBD1. J lost 0 bases, V lost 1 base, and 4 bases had no gene match. The germline gives CDR1 SGHNT, CDR2 YENEEA. The CDR3 sequence is 18 residues long. CDR3 region: CASSLGAGQGANTGELFF. CDR3 coding DNA: TGTGCCAGCAGCTTAGGTGCGGGACAGGGGGCGAACACCGGGGAGCTGTTTTTT.

This sequence joins TRBV15 and TRBJ2-7, with TRBD2 matching over 13 bases. Unmatched junction bases numbered 9, after V lost 6 bases and J lost 4 bases. The CDR3 has 16 amino acids. Germline V CDR1 and CDR2: LNHNV, YYDKDF (reference sequence). CDR3 sequence reads: CATSLGTSGTLYEQYF. CDR3 bases: TGTGCCACCAGTCTTGGGACTAGCGGGACCTTATACGAGCAGTACTTC.

This sequence joins TRBV5-6 and TRBJ2-3; 7 bases are shared with TRBD2. J was trimmed by 3 bases and V by 3 bases; bases with no gene match: 10. The CDR3 consists of 16 residues. Germline CDR1 SGHDT, CDR2 YYEEEE. DNA for the CDR3: TGTGCCAGCAGCTCGGGGGGTCAGGGAGGGACAGATACGCAGTATTTT. Protein sequence: CASSSGGQGGTDTQYF.

This clone has just one count. The chain combines TRBV28 with TRBJ1-2; TRBD1 might be the D (5 bases). The CDR3 runs to 13 residues. Germline assignment: CDR1 MDHEN and CDR2 SYDVKM. Deletions cut 10 bases from V and 8 bases from J, with 20 bases between. CDR3 in DNA: TGTGCCACCGACCCAGGAGGGGCAGGGGGCTACACCTTC. Its protein is CATDPGGAGGYTF.

This clone was counted between two and nine times. V usage is TRBV28 and J usage is TRBJ1-1; D ambiguous. Trimming stripped 3 bases from V and 3 bases from J, with 17 bases between. The CDR3 extends over 16 amino acids. The germline V gene has CDR1 MDHEN and CDR2 SYDVKM. The CDR3 bases are TGTGCCAGCAGTTTGTGGGGAGGGATCGGCCACACTGAAGCTTTCTTT. Translation gives CASSLWGGIGHTEAFF.

This clone has a single count. The rearrangement uses TRBV27 and TRBJ1-2, with TRBD1 as a possible D gene (5 bases). This CDR3 contains 16 residues. Germline V gene lookup returns CDR1 MNHEY and CDR2 SMNVEV (reference sequence). With 6 bases removed from V and 4 bases from J, the gap between germline ends came to 21 bases. In DNA form, the CDR3 reads TGTGCCAGCAGCCTTTCAGGGCCCATAATACCCTATGGCTACACCTTC. Amino acids: CASSLSGPIIPYGYTF.

The V and J genes are TRBV6-2 or TRBV6-3 and TRBJ2-7; tentative D call: TRBD2 (5 bases). Germline V lookup: CDR1 MNHEY, CDR2 SVGEGT. The CDR3 covers 15 residues. V was trimmed by 5 bases and J by 2 bases, leaving 16 bases between them. CDR3 protein: CASSKGQAGTYEQYF. The CDR3 nucleotides read TGTGCCAGCAGTAAAGGTCAGGCCGGGACCTACGAGCAGTACTTC.